The 9 T cell receptor beta chains given below trace back to one sample, sequenced in a study of T cells after somatic rescue of genetic block. TCRdb's copy holds only in-frame clones and misses some; the assay was immunoSEQ multiplex PCR. The table lists around 67,000 clones, roughly 90% of them singletons. The sequenced sample was peripheral blood mononuclear cells (PBMCs). These receptors were collected from a man aged 25-40 years.

In its sample, this clone was seen once. V is TRBV29-1 and J is TRBJ2-7; 13 positions match TRBD2. Germline CDR1 reads SQVTM; CDR2 reads ANQGSEA. The V and J ends lost 4 bases and 5 bases, in that order; junction bases with no gene match: 11. The CDR3 runs 16 residues. DNA for the CDR3: TGCAGCGTTGTTGGGACTAGCGGGATGGGTGCGGACGAGCAGTACTTC. Its protein is CSVVGTSGMGADEQYF.

The rearrangement links TRBV7-6 to TRBJ2-3; the D is unclear. CDR1 and CDR2 (germline): SGHVS, FNYEAQ. V lost 1 base and J 6 bases, leaving 5 bases between the germline ends. CDR3 size: 12 residues. CDR3 sequence: CASSLGADTQYF. In DNA form, the CDR3 reads TGTGCCAGCAGCTTAGGAGCGGATACGCAGTATTTT.

The chain couples TRBV6-6 to TRBJ1-2; 9 bases map to TRBD1. V lost 6 bases and J lost 4; bases outside the gene matches: 6. This CDR3 is built from 14 residues. Germline CDR1 and CDR2: MNHNY and SVGAGI (reference sequence). CDR3 bases: TGTGCCAGCAGACAGGGGGCTAGGAGCTATGGCTACACCTTC. Amino acids: CASRQGARSYGYTF.

The J gene is TRBJ2-3, the V gene TRBV5-1; TRBD2 matches 11 bases. The length of the CDR3 is 17 residues. CDR1 and CDR2 from the germline V gene are SGHRS and YFSETQ. Trimming cost V 1 base and J 4 bases; bases outside gene matches: 8. Here the CDR3 reads CASSLLAGGGGADTQYF. In nucleotides, the CDR3 is TGCGCCAGCAGCTTGCTAGCGGGGGGTGGTGGGGCAGATACGCAGTATTTT.

The chain joins TRBV6-6 to TRBJ2-7; D ambiguous. Germline loops: CDR1 MNHNY, CDR2 SVGAGI (reference sequence). Trimming cost V 2 bases and J 1 base, with 3 bases left between them. There are 12 residues in the CDR3. The CDR3 DNA is TGTGCCAGCAGTTACGAATCCTACGAGCAGTACTTC. Its protein is CASSYESYEQYF.

The chain is built from TRBV7-9 and TRBJ1-3; tentatively, D is TRBD1 (5 bases). The CDR3 is 18 residues long. V lost 0 bases to trimming and J lost 4 bases, with 19 bases between them. Germline V gene lookup returns CDR1 SEHNR and CDR2 FQNEAQ (reference sequence). DNA for the CDR3: TGTGCCAGCAGCTTAGCGCGGGACGCGCTCTCTCGGGGAAACACCATATATTTT. It specifies CASSLARDALSRGNTIYF.

This chain connects TRBV27 to TRBJ1-1; TRBD1 is a possible D gene (5 bases). The CDR3 extends over 14 amino acids. In germline, CDR1 is MNHEY, CDR2 SMNVEV (reference sequence). Trimming pared 1 base from V and 2 bases from J, leaving 8 bases between. The DNA for the CDR3 is TGTGCCAGCAGTTTATGGCAGGGTAACACTGAAGCTTTCTTT. This sequence encodes CASSLWQGNTEAFF.

J is TRBJ2-7 and V is TRBV5-4; 7 bases are shared with TRBD1. V shed 4 bases and J 3 bases; nucleotides not matched to a gene: 7. The CDR3 covers 14 residues. Germline CDR1 SGHNT, CDR2 YYREEE (reference sequence). The CDR3 is CASSHRDRYYEQYF. The CDR3 coding sequence is TGTGCCAGCAGCCACCGGGACAGATACTACGAGCAGTACTTC. Based on the CDR3 plus reference TRBV5-4 and TRBJ2-7, the full variable domain is ETGVTQSPTHLIKTRGQQVTLRCSSQSGHNTVSWYQQALGQGPQFIFQYYREEENGRGNFPPRFSGLQFPNYSSELNVNALELDDSALYLCASSHRDRYYEQYFGPGTRLTVT.

The chain employs TRBV7-6 and TRBJ1-2, with D possibly being TRBD1 (5 bases). Germline V CDR1 and CDR2: SGHVS, FNYEAQ. V lost 5 bases and J 3 bases, leaving 16 bases between the germline ends. The CDR3 runs to 15 residues. This CDR3 is CASSPREGNYYGYTF. The CDR3 region has the DNA TGTGCCAGCAGCCCTCGAGAGGGGAATTACTATGGCTACACCTTC.